This T cell receptor beta chain emerged from a study of blood T cell repertoires in COVID-19. Study summary: Whether acute or convalescent, the COVID-19 samples came from the United States, Italy and Spain. Sample material is recorded as cDNA or gDNA derived from T cells, B-cell-depleted T cells, or PBMCs.

Libraries were prepared by immunoSEQ multiplex PCR; TCRdb keeps only in-frame clonotypes and omits some of them. Of some 330,000 clones detected, approximately 88% appear once; the ten largest clones hold around 5%. Germline V gene lookup returns CDR1 LNHDA and CDR2 SQIVND (reference sequence). CDR3 length: 12 amino acids. The V end lost 8 bases, the J end lost 8 bases, and 13 bases lay between the germline ends. Self-reported history from a screening survey and questionnaire set each donor's cohort. Recovery among Cohort 3 donors was established by two negative PCRs, clearance, or symptom resolution.

The rearrangement links TRBV19 to TRBJ2-1; tentatively, D is TRBD2 (5 bases). The sequence came from a man aged 25 to 40 who had recovered from COVID-19. The sample taken for sequencing was PBMCs or T cells enriched from blood (not recorded which). CDR3 coding DNA: TGTGCCAGTTCTCGGGATTACTATGAGCAGTTCTTC. Translation gives CASSRDYYEQFF. The full variable domain, rest sourced from reference TRBV19 and TRBJ2-1, is DGGITQSPKYLFRKEGQNVTLSCEQNLNHDAMYWYRQDPGQGLRLIYYSQIVNDFQKGDIAEGYSVSREKKESFPLTVTSAQKNPTAFYLCASSRDYYEQFFGPGTRLTVL.